This T cell receptor (beta chain) was observed in a study of shared clonotypes between healthy human individuals. Clones were read by immunoSEQ multiplex PCR, and TCRdb kept only the in-frame ones, dropping some. Of some 680,000 clones listed, around 78% were seen once; the top ten hold around 2%. The CDR3 is made up of 15 amino acids. The germline V gene encodes CDR1 SGHDT and CDR2 YYEEEE. The V and J ends lost 5 bases and 13 bases, in that order; junction bases with no gene match: 13. In the case of this clone: The target antigen is unknown.

Into CD45RA+ naive and CD45RA-negative memory subsets, the CD4+ cells were split. Overall study findings and caveats: Shared across a handful of donors were about 4.8% of the naive CD4 clonotypes. A reduction in generation probabilities was seen for non-shared clonotypes relative to those shared by all four donors.

This TCR was recovered from a woman in her twenties or thirties in good health. V usage is TRBV5-6 and J usage is TRBJ2-1, with 12 bases lining up with TRBD2. The sequenced material came from memory CD4+ T cells sorted from blood. This sample's subset: CD45RA-negative fraction. The CDR3 DNA reads as TGTGCCAGCAGATCTAGCGGGAGGGCCGCGGGGATACAGTTCTTC. Translating gives CASRSSGRAAGIQFF.